This entry describes one TCR beta chain. Its antigen is still unknown. No qualities accompany the bases; no much larger clone lies one base away. At the junction V is shortened by 6 bases and J by 6 bases; bases outside the gene matches: 4. The CDR3 covers 12 residues, taking in both the cysteine and the phenylalanine. The kept DNA is CDR3 alone, 36 bases in frame from the first base. CDR1 is given as SQVTM and CDR2 as ANQGSEA, both from the germline V gene. Libraries were prepared through 5' RACE. Sequencing used an Illumina HiSeq 2500. A second PCR of about 6 to 11 cycles was run with a J-beta primer mix and a sample-barcoded 5' primer. A unique molecular identifier was introduced onto each TCR beta cDNA molecule by a template-switch 5' adaptor carrying 12 random nucleotides. Each sample yielded at least 2.5 million CDR3-containing paired-end reads. All of the RNA was converted into first-strand cDNA using the Mint cDNA synthesis kit, with a TRBC-specific oligonucleotide serving as the primer. All cDNA was treated with uracil-DNA glycosylase and then went through a first 18-cycle PCR with the universal primers M1SS and BC2_uni_R. As for the original processing: Normalization of each sample was performed by random selection of 1 million high-quality reads, each carrying a distinct molecular identifier. Instead of being binned into consensus sequences, reads that shared molecular identifiers were thrown out. MiTCR, run with a Q25 quality threshold and the strictest error-elimination algorithm, handled CDR3 identification, clonotype clustering and error correction. A nonparametric unseen species model with Euler transformation was used to estimate a lower bound on total TCR beta diversity. TCRdb itself trimmed the public reads at Q25 with fastp, ran MiXCR and retained productive beta chains. Every CDR3 protein is listed once, alongside the most common genes and DNA of its rows. Here the V and J calls rest on TCRdb's processing, not on the authors' analysis. Here the sample has about 680,000 distinct CDR3 sequences; around 48% occur a single time. The top ten clones comprise around 32% of the sample.

This entry is derived from a study of blood T cells in healthy people across ages (dated by TCRdb to the mid-2010s). For the wider study: Template switching captured roughly one uniquely barcoded TCR beta cDNA molecule per two T cells in model experiments. To track age-related changes in TCR beta repertoire diversity, the study relied on deep sequencing normalized with unique cDNA molecular identifiers. The donors were split into four age groups: young (average roughly 15 years), middle-aged (around 37), aged (approximately 60) and long-lived (approximately 80). Donors of different ages were randomly distributed across sequencing lanes to avoid experimental bias. The study analyzed two additional independent replicas of 1 million unique cDNA reads from the same blood draw for two donors, one aged 18 to 30 and one aged 80 or older. On the study overall, not on this receptor specifically: Since profiling was done on bulk unsorted PBMCs, naive and antigen-experienced compartments could not be conclusively compared. Observed TCR beta diversity correlated strongly with the percentage of naive T cells measured by flow cytometry. As age increased, observed TCR beta diversity per million T cells dropped in a roughly linear way, and a significant reduction was already evident by age 40. Compared with the aged group, the long-lived group had more naive CD4+ T cells, fewer expanded clones and increased TCR diversity, a pattern suggesting age selection. Estimates of total diversity based on one million sequenced T cells were considered lower bounds and underestimates. Because donor CMV infection status was unknown, age-related changes in expanded clonotypes were potentially confounded.

The roughly 42 donors, aged 6 to 90 years, were systemically healthy Caucasian individuals from Russia. Around 10 milliliters of peripheral blood were collected from each donor into EDTA-treated Vacutainer tubes. PBMCs were isolated by Ficoll-Paque density-gradient centrifugation, with at least 7 million obtained per sample. Total RNA was extracted from PBMCs with Trizol reagent, with at least 6 micrograms obtained per sample. For every donor, flow cytometry on a PBMC aliquot measured the percentage of naive CD45RAhigh/CD27high T cells. The chain joins TRBV29-1 to TRBJ1-2; the junction holds 10 bases that match TRBD1. The TCR comes from an older woman in good health. The sequenced material came from blood. The nucleotide sequence reads TGCAGCGTGACAGGGGGCAAAGATGGCTACACCTTC. This gives the protein CSVTGGKDGYTF.